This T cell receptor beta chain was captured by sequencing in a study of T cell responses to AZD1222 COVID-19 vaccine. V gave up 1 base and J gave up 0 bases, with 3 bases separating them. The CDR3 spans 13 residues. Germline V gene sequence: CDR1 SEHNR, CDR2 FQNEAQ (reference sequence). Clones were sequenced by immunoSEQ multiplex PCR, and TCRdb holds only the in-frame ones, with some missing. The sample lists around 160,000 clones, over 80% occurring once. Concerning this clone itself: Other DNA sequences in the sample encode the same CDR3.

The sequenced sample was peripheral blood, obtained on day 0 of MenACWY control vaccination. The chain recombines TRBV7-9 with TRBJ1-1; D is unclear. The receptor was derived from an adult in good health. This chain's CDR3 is CASSLDMNTEAFF. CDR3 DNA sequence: TGTGCCAGCAGCTTAGATATGAACACTGAAGCTTTCTTT.